A single sample is the source of the 16 T cell receptor beta chains below, sequenced in a study of CXCR3-negative and CXCR3-positive naive CD8 T cells. Researchers prepared the TRB cDNA libraries using 5' RACE with UMI labels. Each CDR3 protein gets one entry in TCRdb, which reprocessed the 5' RACE reads and gives no DNA. The table for this sample gives around 29,000 distinct CDR3 sequences. Source material: memory CD8+ T cells from blood. All receptors come from a human donor in good health. Some clones in this sample may be carry-over from other donors' samples.

The V call is TRBV4-2, the J call TRBJ2-7; there is no DNA to check the TCRdb D call of TRBD1. CDR3 length: 14 residues. CDR1 is LGHNA and CDR2 is YNFKEQ in the germline V gene. CDR3: CASSLGLVSYEQYF.

The V call is TRBV29-1, the J call TRBJ2-2; the D call of TRBD1 rests on TCRdb alone, since no DNA is present to check it. The CDR3 is 13 amino acids. The germline V gene has CDR1 SQVTM and CDR2 ANQGSEA. The CDR3 here is CSVLGRGTGELFF.

This chain links TRBV2 with TRBJ2-7. Germline CDR1 reads SNHLY; CDR2 reads FYNNEI. This CDR3 has 16 amino acids. The CDR3 protein is CASSEGDRGITYENYF.

The V and J genes are TRBV7-9 and TRBJ1-1. Germline V gene lookup returns CDR1 SEHNR and CDR2 FQNEAQ (reference sequence). The CDR3 is made up of 15 amino acids. The CDR3 protein is CASSLYRDGALEAFF.

The chain carries TRBV28 and TRBJ2-3; checking the TCRdb D call of TRBD2 is not possible without DNA. The V gene's germline CDR1 is MDHEN and CDR2 SYDVKM. The CDR3 consists of 16 residues. CDR3 amino acids: CASTIRLAGRTDTQYF.

V is TRBV4-3 and J is TRBJ2-7. The CDR3 runs to 14 residues. Looked up from germline, CDR1 is LGHNA and CDR2 is YSLEER. CDR3 residues: CASSQFGGPYEQYF.

The chain links TRBV6-2 or TRBV6-3 to TRBJ1-5. The CDR3 contains 14 residues. Germline loops: CDR1 MNHEY, CDR2 SVGEGT. This CDR3 is CASSWWAPAQPQHF.

V usage is TRBV7-3 and J usage is TRBJ2-1; with no DNA, the TCRdb D assignment of TRBD2 cannot be verified. Germline CDR1 reads SGHTA; CDR2 reads FQGTGA. The CDR3 runs to 18 residues. CDR3 in amino acids: CASSPDSGGYSCYNEQFF.

This rearrangement joins TRBV27 to TRBJ2-7; the TRBD1 assignment by TCRdb is unverifiable without DNA. The CDR3 sequence is 12 residues long. Germline V CDR1 and CDR2: MNHEY, SMNVEV (reference sequence). The CDR3 protein is CASSPPGYEQYF.

The chain joins TRBV11-2 to TRBJ2-7. This CDR3 is built from 12 residues. Germline CDR1 SGHAT, CDR2 FQNNGV. The CDR3 reads CASSPGLYEQYF.

CDR3 amino acids: CASSFWLDGGNEQYF. V and J are TRBV12-3 or TRBV12-4 and TRBJ2-7. This CDR3 spans 15 amino acids.

The J gene is TRBJ2-3, the V gene TRBV7-8; without DNA, the TCRdb call of TRBD1 cannot be checked. The CDR3 is 16 amino acids. Germline CDR1 is SGHVS and CDR2 is FQNEAQ. The CDR3 sequence is CASSLEGDRGTDTQYF.

The chain employs TRBV28 and TRBJ2-3; TCRdb selects TRBD2, and the lack of DNA leaves this call unchecked. Germline loops: CDR1 MDHEN, CDR2 SYDVKM. The CDR3 spans 16 residues. The CDR3 loop is CATTSGGARLADTQYF.

V is TRBV29-1 and J is TRBJ1-2. Looked up from germline, CDR1 is SQVTM and CDR2 is ANQGSEA. CDR3 size: 11 residues. Here the CDR3 reads CSVERTNGYTF.

The chain combines TRBV20-1 with TRBJ2-3; TCRdb returns TRBD1, unconfirmable since there is no DNA. This CDR3 is built from 15 residues. Germline V CDR1 and CDR2: DFQATT, SNEGSKA (reference sequence). The CDR3 spells CSARGSTDYTDTQYF.

The chain carries TRBV19 and TRBJ2-7; the TCRdb call, TRBD1, lacks DNA for checking. The CDR3 has 12 amino acids. CDR1 is LNHDA, CDR2 SQIVND, per germline (reference sequence). This CDR3 is CATPLGSYEQYF. The full variable domain, its missing parts supplied by reference TRBV19 and TRBJ2-7, is DGGITQSPKYLFRKEGQNVTLSCEQNLNHDAMYWYRQDPGQGLRLIYYSQIVNDFQKGDIAEGYSVSREKKESFPLTVTSAQKNPTAFYLCATPLGSYEQYFGPGTRLTVT.